These 21 T cell receptor beta chains originate from one sample sequenced in a study of T cell changes during pregnancy in multiple sclerosis (dated by TCRdb to the late 2010s). The protocol used for the library was the immunoSEQ multiplex PCR assay. This is the immuneACCESS table as TCRdb keeps it, with only in-frame sequences that have V and J called. A part of the clones is gone; compared with another copy, unresolved V genes explain less than half, and the rest is unexplained. The sample table holds tens of thousands of clones, of which 93% were seen once. The leading ten clones occupy under 5% of the sample. This material consisted of CD8+ T cells from peripheral blood mononuclear cells, taken in the second trimester of pregnancy. These receptors all stem from a female donor with multiple sclerosis, enrolled in a pregnancy study.

The chain joins TRBV7-8 to TRBJ2-7; D may be TRBD2 (6 bases). The CDR3 contains 15 residues. Germline V gives CDR1 SGHVS, CDR2 FQNEAQ. V was cut by 0 bases and J by 0 bases, with 9 bases left in between. Here the CDR3 DNA reads TGTGCCAGCAGCTTAGCGCGGGGAGCCTCCTACGAGCAGTACTTC. This sequence encodes CASSLARGASYEQYF.

The chain has TRBV6-6 and TRBJ2-7; tentative D call: TRBD1 (6 bases). The germline gives CDR1 MNHNY, CDR2 SVGAGI (reference sequence). With 1 base removed from V and 5 bases from J, the gap between germline ends came to 15 bases. The CDR3 consists of 15 residues. This chain's CDR3 is CASSYLGGSPDEQYF. CDR3 nucleotide sequence: TGTGCCAGCAGTTACTTAGGGGGTAGTCCCGACGAGCAGTACTTC.

The chain has TRBV4-3 and TRBJ1-6, with unresolved D. Germline V gene sequence: CDR1 LGHNA, CDR2 YSLEER. The CDR3 covers 15 residues. V was clipped by 0 bases and J by 4 bases, with 7 bases between them. CDR3 in amino acids: CASSQDAVYNSPLHF. The CDR3 coding sequence is TGCGCCAGCAGCCAAGATGCAGTTTATAATTCACCCCTCCACTTT.

The chain combines TRBV7-2 with TRBJ1-4; possibly TRBD1 for D (6 bases). Germline V gene sequence: CDR1 SGHTA, CDR2 FQGNSA. Trimming took off 1 base at V and 8 bases at J, with 17 bases between the two ends. The CDR3 is made up of 16 amino acids. The CDR3 nucleotides read TGTGCCAGCAGCTTAGGGGGGCTACCGGGGTACGAAAAACTGTTTTTT. Translating gives CASSLGGLPGYEKLFF.

This chain connects TRBV4-1 to TRBJ1-1; D remains ambiguous. Germline V gives CDR1 MGHRA, CDR2 YSYEKL. This CDR3 has 13 amino acids. V was shortened by 1 base and J by 0 bases, with 3 bases between the two germline ends. DNA of the CDR3: TGCGCCAGCAGCCAAGGAGTGAACACTGAAGCTTTCTTT. This encodes CASSQGVNTEAFF.

This chain links TRBV19 with TRBJ2-7; D is unclear. Germline lookup yields CDR1 LNHDA and CDR2 SQIVND (reference sequence). Trimming pared 2 bases from V and 0 bases from J, leaving 5 bases between. CDR3 length: 13 amino acids. CDR3 bases: TGTGCCAGTAGTATATCGTTCTCCTACGAGCAGTACTTC. It codes for CASSISFSYEQYF.

For this clone: Different DNA sequences within this sample yield the same CDR3. The chain uses TRBV20-1 and TRBJ2-3; no clear D gene. The CDR3 totals 10 residues. Per the germline V gene, CDR1 is DFQATT and CDR2 is SNEGSKA (reference sequence). Trimming shortened V by 4 bases and J by 5 bases, and 4 bases separated the two germline ends. CDR3 protein: CSATGDTQYF. The CDR3, as DNA: TGCAGTGCTACGGGAGATACGCAGTATTTT.

The chain uses TRBV28 and TRBJ1-1; 7 bases map to TRBD1. Trimming cost V 3 bases and J 0 bases; bases outside gene matches: 7. Per the germline V gene, CDR1 is MDHEN and CDR2 is SYDVKM. The CDR3 spans 16 residues. In nucleotides, the CDR3 is TGTGCCAGCAGTTTTCTAACTGACAGGGTGAACACTGAAGCTTTCTTT. Translating it yields CASSFLTDRVNTEAFF.

The chain employs TRBV7-6 and TRBJ1-3; D unclear. CDR1 is SGHVS and CDR2 is FNYEAQ in the germline V gene. This CDR3 is 14 amino acids long. Trimming stripped 2 bases from V and 2 bases from J, with 7 bases between. For the CDR3, the DNA is TGTGCCAGCAGCTTATATGTAACTGGAAACACCATATATTTT. Translation: CASSLYVTGNTIYF.

V and J are TRBV7-9 and TRBJ2-7; possibly TRBD2 for D (6 bases). The CDR3 is 16 residues long. With 0 bases removed from V and 4 bases from J, the gap between germline ends came to 16 bases. CDR1 and CDR2 from the germline V gene are SEHNR and FQNEAQ (reference sequence). CDR3 sequence: CASSLAGGPGRYEQYF. The CDR3, as DNA: TGTGCCAGCAGCTTAGCGGGGGGACCTGGTAGGTACGAGCAGTACTTC.

This clone was picked up one time. The J gene is TRBJ2-2, the V gene TRBV19; possible D gene TRBD1, 5 bases. V dropped 7 bases and J dropped 6 bases, with 15 bases sitting between them. Looked up from germline, CDR1 is LNHDA and CDR2 is SQIVND (reference sequence). This CDR3 contains 14 residues. CDR3 protein: CASTDPGQPGELFF. CDR3 DNA: TGTGCCAGTACCGATCCCGGACAACCCGGGGAGCTGTTTTTT.

The chain combines TRBV4-3 with TRBJ2-1; TRBD1 agrees at 8 bases. The CDR3 loop spans 17 amino acids. Germline CDR1 and CDR2: LGHNA and YSLEER. J gave up 0 bases and V 5 bases, and 9 bases lay outside the gene matches. This chain's CDR3 is CASSGQGPLSSYNEQFF. The CDR3 coding sequence is TGCGCCAGCAGCGGACAGGGACCTCTAAGCTCCTACAATGAGCAGTTCTTC.

V is TRBV7-9 and J is TRBJ2-1; D possibly corresponds to TRBD2 (6 bases). Germline CDR1 SEHNR, CDR2 FQNEAQ (reference sequence). The CDR3 runs 12 residues. Trimming stripped 8 bases from V and 3 bases from J, with 8 bases between. CDR3 amino acids: CASRGVYNEQFF. As DNA, the CDR3 is TGTGCCAGCCGCGGGGTCTACAATGAGCAGTTCTTC.

This clone was seen only a few times. This chain connects TRBV6-1 to TRBJ1-5; TRBD1 matches 7 bases. Trimming at V came to 0 bases and at J to 6 bases, leaving 5 bases not matched to a gene. The germline gives CDR1 MNHNS, CDR2 SASEGT. There are 15 residues in the CDR3. CDR3 amino acids: CASSEAGGSSQPQHF. The CDR3 coding sequence is TGTGCCAGCAGTGAAGCAGGGGGCTCGAGTCAGCCCCAGCATTTT.

V is TRBV7-9 and J is TRBJ1-1; D is possibly TRBD1 (6 bases). V lost 6 bases and J lost 4, with 15 bases in between. CDR3 length: 14 residues. Germline V gene sequence: CDR1 SEHNR, CDR2 FQNEAQ (reference sequence). The CDR3 is CASSYRVESTEAFF. CDR3 nucleotides: TGTGCCAGCAGTTACAGGGTGGAGAGCACTGAAGCTTTCTTT.

V usage is TRBV7-3 and J usage is TRBJ2-2, with 14 bases that match TRBD2. Germline V gene sequence: CDR1 SGHTA, CDR2 FQGTGA. V trimming: 5 bases; J trimming: 6 bases; junction bases outside the gene matches: 5. The CDR3 consists of 16 residues. CDR3 nucleotides: TGTGCCAGCAGCCTACGGACTAGCGGGAGGCCCGGGGAGCTGTTTTTT. Protein: CASSLRTSGRPGELFF.

V gene TRBV5-5 combines with J gene TRBJ2-5; 8 positions match TRBD1. The CDR3 covers 16 residues. V lost 0 bases, J lost 3 bases, and 7 bases stayed unmatched. Germline V lookup: CDR1 SGHKS, CDR2 YYEKEE (reference sequence). The CDR3 DNA is TGTGCCAGCAGCTTGGGTCAGGGGGCGCGTGAAGAGACCCAGTACTTC. Its protein product is CASSLGQGAREETQYF.

The V gene is TRBV5-4, the J gene TRBJ1-2; 7 nucleotides match TRBD1. CDR3 length: 13 amino acids. V shed 0 bases and J 5 bases; nucleotides not matched to a gene: 1. Per germline, CDR1 SGHNT and CDR2 YYREEE (reference sequence). CDR3 coding DNA: TGTGCCAGCAGCTTGGAGACAGGGTATGGCTACACCTTC. Amino acid sequence: CASSLETGYGYTF. The full variable domain, with the rest looked up from reference TRBV5-4 and TRBJ1-2, is ETGVTQSPTHLIKTRGQQVTLRCSSQSGHNTVSWYQQALGQGPQFIFQYYREEENGRGNFPPRFSGLQFPNYSSELNVNALELDDSALYLCASSLETGYGYTFGSGTRLTVV.

The chain is built from TRBV4-3 and TRBJ1-1; D is perhaps TRBD1 (5 bases). From germline, CDR1 is LGHNA and CDR2 YSLEER. The CDR3 runs 15 residues. Trimming removed 7 bases at V and 0 bases at J, with 15 bases between. The CDR3 DNA reads TGCGCCAGCACCCCCTCGGGGGAGGTGAACACTGAAGCTTTCTTT. It translates to CASTPSGEVNTEAFF.

The chain has TRBV27 and TRBJ2-3, with 7 bases lining up with TRBD2. J lost 1 base, V lost 2 bases, and 9 bases had no gene match. CDR1 is MNHEY, CDR2 SMNVEV, per germline (reference sequence). This CDR3 is built from 17 residues. In DNA form, the CDR3 reads TGTGCCAGCAGTTTACGGCCCGGGCTAGCGGGCACAGATACGCAGTATTTT. It codes for CASSLRPGLAGTDTQYF.

The rearrangement links TRBV27 to TRBJ2-1; 9 bases match TRBD1. CDR3 length: 15 amino acids. The J segment lost 8 bases and the V segment lost 5 bases, leaving 10 bases of the junction unmatched. In germline, CDR1 is MNHEY, CDR2 SMNVEV (reference sequence). The CDR3 nucleotides are TGTGCCAGCAGTGCCCGGGACAGGGTCCGACATGAGCAGTTCTTC. It specifies CASSARDRVRHEQFF.